The 4 T cell receptor beta chains listed next were all sequenced from one sample in a study of cytomegalovirus exposure and HLA in healthy donors. The PCR was carried out with 60 Vbeta primers and 13 Jbeta primers. Repertoires were generated with immunoSEQ multiplex PCR, while TCRdb's copy carries only in-frame clones and drops some. The table includes about 150,000 clones, around 75% detected once. The specimen sequenced was PBMCs. These receptors originate from a man between 18 and 29 years old in good health and CMV-seronegative.

The V and J genes are TRBV2 and TRBJ1-2; D possibly corresponds to TRBD1 (6 bases). CDR1 and CDR2 (germline): SNHLY, FYNNEI. Deletions cut 3 bases from V and 2 bases from J, with 10 bases between. CDR3 length equals 14 residues. CDR3 bases: TGTGCCAGCAGTGAGGACAGATCAAACTATGGCTACACCTTC. Encoded protein: CASSEDRSNYGYTF.

The chain uses TRBV9 and TRBJ2-5; D is perhaps TRBD1 (5 bases). Germline V CDR1 and CDR2: SGDLS, YYNGEE. Trimming removed 3 bases from V and 5 bases from J, with 8 bases in between. The CDR3 consists of 12 residues. CDR3 protein: CASSEWGETQYF. CDR3 DNA sequence: TGTGCCAGCAGCGAATGGGGCGAGACCCAGTACTTC.

This clone was picked up a small number of times. This chain links TRBV6-5 with TRBJ1-3, with 9 bases that match TRBD1. The CDR3 consists of 15 residues. The V gene's germline CDR1 is MNHEY and CDR2 SVGAGI. V was pared by 8 bases and J by 0 bases, with 5 bases of the junction left unmatched. CDR3 region: CASFGQGLSGNTIYF. The CDR3 bases are TGTGCCAGCTTCGGACAGGGGCTCTCTGGAAACACCATATATTTT.

This rearrangement joins TRBV19 to TRBJ2-1; maybe TRBD2 (5 bases). There are 13 residues in the CDR3. V lost 5 bases and J lost 2, with 7 bases in between. Germline V gene lookup returns CDR1 LNHDA and CDR2 SQIVND (reference sequence). CDR3 sequence reads: CASSLGAYNEQFF. CDR3 DNA sequence: TGTGCCAGTAGTCTCGGGGCCTACAATGAGCAGTTCTTC.